This T cell receptor beta chain is from a study of blood T cells in healthy people across ages. Only a few counts were recorded for this clonotype. PCR was performed a second time for about 7 to 12 cycles using a sample-barcoded 5' primer and a J-beta primer mix. From the 5' RACE reads, TCRdb called clonotypes with MiXCR, one entry per CDR3 protein. The table lists approximately 1,100,000 distinct CDR3 sequences, 45% of them singletons. The CDR3 has 13 amino acids. V lost 6 bases, J lost 8 bases, and 16 bases lay in between. Germline V gives CDR1 SNHLY, CDR2 FYNNEI. The sequence was collected from a woman in her sixties or seventies in good health. V usage is TRBV2 and J usage is TRBJ1-2; D remains unclear. Sequenced input: blood. CDR3 nucleotides: TGTGCCAGCAGAGATGACGGAATATACGGCTACACCTTC. It encodes CASRDDGIYGYTF.